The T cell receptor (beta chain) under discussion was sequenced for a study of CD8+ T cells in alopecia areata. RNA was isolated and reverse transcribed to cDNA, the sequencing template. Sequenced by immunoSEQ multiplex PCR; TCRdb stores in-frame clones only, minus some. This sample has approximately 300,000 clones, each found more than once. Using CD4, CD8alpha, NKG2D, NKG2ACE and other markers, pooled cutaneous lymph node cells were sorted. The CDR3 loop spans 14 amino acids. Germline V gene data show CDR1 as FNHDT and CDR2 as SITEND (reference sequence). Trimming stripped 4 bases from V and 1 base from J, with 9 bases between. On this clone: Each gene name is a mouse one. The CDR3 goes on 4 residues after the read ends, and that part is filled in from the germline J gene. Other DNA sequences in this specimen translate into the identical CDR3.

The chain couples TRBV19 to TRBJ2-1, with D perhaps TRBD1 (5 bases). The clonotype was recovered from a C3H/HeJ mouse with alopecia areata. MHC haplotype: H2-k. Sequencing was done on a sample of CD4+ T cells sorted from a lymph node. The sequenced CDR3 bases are TGTGCCAGCAGTCCTCGACAGAACTATGCT. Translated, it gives CASSPRQNYA. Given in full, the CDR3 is CASSPRQNYAEQFF.